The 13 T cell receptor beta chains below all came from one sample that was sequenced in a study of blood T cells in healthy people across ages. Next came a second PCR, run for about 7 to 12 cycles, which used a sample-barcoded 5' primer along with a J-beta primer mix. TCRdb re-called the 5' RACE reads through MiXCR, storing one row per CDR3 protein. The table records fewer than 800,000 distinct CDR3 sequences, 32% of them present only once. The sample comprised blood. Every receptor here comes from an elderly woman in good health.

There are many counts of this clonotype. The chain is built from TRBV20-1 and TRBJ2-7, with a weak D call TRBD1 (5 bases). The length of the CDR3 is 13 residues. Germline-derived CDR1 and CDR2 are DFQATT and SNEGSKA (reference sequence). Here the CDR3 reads CSALGDSSYEQYF. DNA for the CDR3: TGCAGCGCTCTAGGAGACAGCTCCTACGAGCAGTACTTC.

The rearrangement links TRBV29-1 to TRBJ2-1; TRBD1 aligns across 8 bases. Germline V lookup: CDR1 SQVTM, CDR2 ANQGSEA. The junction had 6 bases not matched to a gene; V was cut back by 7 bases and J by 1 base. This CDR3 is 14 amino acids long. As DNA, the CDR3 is TGCAGCGGTCGGGACAGGCCATCCTACAATGAGCAGTTCTTC. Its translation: CSGRDRPSYNEQFF.

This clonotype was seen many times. Here the CDR3 reads CASSLAGTGGSEAFF. CDR3 bases: TGTGCCAGCAGCTTAGCGGGAACAGGGGGCTCTGAAGCTTTCTTT. The chain joins TRBV7-8 to TRBJ1-1, with TRBD1 matching 9 bases. This CDR3 region has 15 residues. V dropped 0 bases and J dropped 6; count of bases not matched to a gene: 5. The germline V gene encodes CDR1 SGHVS and CDR2 FQNEAQ.

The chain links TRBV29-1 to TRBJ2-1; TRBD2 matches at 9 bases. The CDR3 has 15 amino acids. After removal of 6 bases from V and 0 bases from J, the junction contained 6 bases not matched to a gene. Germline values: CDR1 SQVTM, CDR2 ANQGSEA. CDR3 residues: CSVARGGSSYNEQFF. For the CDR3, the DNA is TGCAGCGTCGCGCGGGGGGGGAGCTCCTACAATGAGCAGTTCTTC.

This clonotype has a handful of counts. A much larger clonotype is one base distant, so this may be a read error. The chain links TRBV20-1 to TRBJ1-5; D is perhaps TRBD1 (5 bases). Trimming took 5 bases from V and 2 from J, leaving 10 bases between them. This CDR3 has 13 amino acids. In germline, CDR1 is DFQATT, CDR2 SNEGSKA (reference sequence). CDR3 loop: CSAGGLGNQPQHF. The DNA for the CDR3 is TGCAGTGCTGGGGGGTTGGGCAATCAGCCCCAGCATTTT.

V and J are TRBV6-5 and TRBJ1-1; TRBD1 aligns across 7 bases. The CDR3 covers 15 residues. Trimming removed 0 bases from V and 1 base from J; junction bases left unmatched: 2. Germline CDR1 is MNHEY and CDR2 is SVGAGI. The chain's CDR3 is CASSYSGQKNTEAFF. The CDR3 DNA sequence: TGTGCCAGCAGTTACTCGGGACAGAAGAACACTGAAGCTTTCTTT.

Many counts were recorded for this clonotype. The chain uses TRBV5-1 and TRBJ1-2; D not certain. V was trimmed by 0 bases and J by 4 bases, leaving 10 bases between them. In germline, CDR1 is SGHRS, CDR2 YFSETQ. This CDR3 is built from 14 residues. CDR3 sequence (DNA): TGCGCCAGCAGCTTGGATCGGGCCCTCTATGGCTACACCTTC. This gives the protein CASSLDRALYGYTF.

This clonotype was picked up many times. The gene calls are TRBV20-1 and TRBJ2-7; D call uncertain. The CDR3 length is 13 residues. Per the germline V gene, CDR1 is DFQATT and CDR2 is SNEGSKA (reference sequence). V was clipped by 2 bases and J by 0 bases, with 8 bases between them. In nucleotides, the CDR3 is TGCAGTGCTAGAAAAACTGCCTCCTACGAGCAGTACTTC. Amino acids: CSARKTASYEQYF.

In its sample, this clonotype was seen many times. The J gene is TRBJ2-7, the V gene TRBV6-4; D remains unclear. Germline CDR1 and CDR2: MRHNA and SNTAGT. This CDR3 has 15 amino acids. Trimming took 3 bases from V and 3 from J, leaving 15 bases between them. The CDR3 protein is CASSEYPGPHYEQYF. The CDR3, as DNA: TGTGCCAGCAGTGAATATCCCGGGCCCCACTACGAGCAGTACTTC.

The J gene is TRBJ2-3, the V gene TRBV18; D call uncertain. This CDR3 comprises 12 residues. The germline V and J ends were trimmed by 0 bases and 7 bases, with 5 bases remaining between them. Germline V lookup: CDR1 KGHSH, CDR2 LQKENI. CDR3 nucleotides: TGTGCCAGCTCACCACCCGGCTATACGCAGTATTTT. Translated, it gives CASSPPGYTQYF.

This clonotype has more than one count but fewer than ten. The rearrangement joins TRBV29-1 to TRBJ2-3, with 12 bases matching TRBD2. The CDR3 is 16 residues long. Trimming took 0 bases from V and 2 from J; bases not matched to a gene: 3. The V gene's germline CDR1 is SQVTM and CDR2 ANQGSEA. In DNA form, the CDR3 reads TGCAGCGTTGAAGAATCTAGCGGGAGGGTCACAGATACGCAGTATTTT. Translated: CSVEESSGRVTDTQYF.

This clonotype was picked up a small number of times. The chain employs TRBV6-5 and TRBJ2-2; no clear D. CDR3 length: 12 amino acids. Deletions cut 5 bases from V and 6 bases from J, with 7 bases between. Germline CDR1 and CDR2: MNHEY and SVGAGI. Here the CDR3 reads CASSIRAGELFF. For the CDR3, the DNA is TGTGCCAGCAGTATCCGGGCCGGGGAGCTGTTTTTT.

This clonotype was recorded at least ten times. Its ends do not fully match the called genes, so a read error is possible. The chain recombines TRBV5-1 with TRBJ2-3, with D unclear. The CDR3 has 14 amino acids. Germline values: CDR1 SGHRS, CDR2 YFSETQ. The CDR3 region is CASSYTGSTDTQYF. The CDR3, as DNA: TGTGCCAGCAGTTATACCGGGTCCACAGATACGCAGTATTTT.